This T cell receptor beta chain came from a study of regulatory T cells in long-lasting Graves disease. Sequencing libraries for TCR beta were prepared with iRepertoire HTBI primers and Arm-PCR of CDR3 regions. TCRdb reprocessed the multiplex PCR reads with MiXCR, giving one entry per CDR3 protein. The sample includes 400,000 to 500,000 distinct CDR3 sequences, 14% to 15% of them seen just once. This clonotype was found many times. Trimming removed 5 bases from V and 4 bases from J, with 14 bases in between. The CDR3 length is 14 residues. Germline V gene lookup returns CDR1 MNHEY and CDR2 SMNVEV (reference sequence). The time point here: newly diagnosed GD, antithyroid drugs for less than 3 months. Construction of the TCR library relied on RNA isolated from PBMCs. These data were also filed under a second study, of T cells in Graves' hyperthyroidism and ophthalmopathy.

The rearrangement links TRBV27 to TRBJ2-5, with D tentatively TRBD1 (6 bases). Sequencing was performed on peripheral blood mononuclear cells (PBMCs), taken at new diagnosis, from a patient treated with antithyroid drugs. This receptor was obtained from a woman aged 25 to 39 with Graves disease. The CDR3 region has the DNA TGTGCCAGCAGTCCCGGACAGAGATTAGAGACCCAGTACTTC. It yields the protein CASSPGQRLETQYF.